Following are 30 T cell receptor beta chains from one sample sequenced in a study of blood T cell repertoires in COVID-19. Generated by immunoSEQ multiplex PCR, the TCRdb table keeps only in-frame clones and is missing some. The sample includes roughly 60,000 clones, over 60% of them seen just once. Sequencing was done on a sample of peripheral blood. The receptors were gathered from a woman in her 70s with COVID-19, enrolled during active disease.

The rearrangement joins TRBV2 to TRBJ2-1, with unresolved D. V shed 9 bases and J shed 4 bases, with 13 bases lying between them. This CDR3 has 13 residues. Germline V gene lookup returns CDR1 SNHLY and CDR2 FYNNEI. The CDR3 region is CASSSAAYNEQFF. CDR3 nucleotides: TGTGCCAGTTCCAGTGCGGCTTACAATGAGCAGTTCTTC.

J is TRBJ1-2 and V is TRBV29-1; 7 bases fit TRBD1. The length of the CDR3 is 15 residues. Germline-derived CDR1 and CDR2 are SQVTM and ANQGSEA. Germline trimming cut 7 bases from V and 4 bases from J; bases unmatched to any gene: 15. Written as DNA, the CDR3 is TGCAGCGCCTTCAACACAGGGGCAGATTCCTATGGCTACACCTTC. It codes for CSAFNTGADSYGYTF.

For this clone: A much bigger clone sits one base away, suggesting this may be a read error. V usage is TRBV19 and J usage is TRBJ2-2, with D possibly TRBD2 on 6 matching bases. The CDR3 length is 12 residues. V was shortened by 5 bases and J by 9 bases, with 10 bases between the two germline ends. Germline V gene sequence: CDR1 LNHDA, CDR2 SQIVND (reference sequence). The CDR3 region has the DNA TGTGCCAGTAGTTACCGCGGGAGGGAGCTGTTTTTT. Encoded protein: CASSYRGRELFF.

The chain links TRBV10-3 to TRBJ2-7, with D possibly being TRBD1 (6 bases). Looked up from germline, CDR1 is ENHRY and CDR2 is SYGVKD. Between the trimmed V and J ends, which lost 2 bases and 5 bases, there was a span of 13 bases. The CDR3 runs 14 residues. DNA for the CDR3: TGTGCCATCAGTGAGCTGACAGGTGAGGACGAGCAGTACTTC. Its translation is CAISELTGEDEQYF.

V and J are TRBV27 and TRBJ1-2, with 7 positions matching TRBD1. Germline V gene lookup returns CDR1 MNHEY and CDR2 SMNVEV (reference sequence). CDR3 size: 14 residues. V lost 5 bases and J lost 8; bases outside the gene matches: 11. The CDR3 sequence: CASSATQGRGGYTF. The CDR3 region has the DNA TGTGCCAGCAGTGCCACACAGGGGAGAGGCGGCTACACCTTC.

The V and J genes are TRBV5-1 and TRBJ1-2; 7 bases line up with TRBD1. With 4 bases clipped from V and 9 bases from J, the junction kept 9 bases outside the gene matches. This CDR3 is built from 13 residues. CDR1 SGHRS and CDR2 YFSETQ come from the germline V gene. The DNA of the CDR3 is TGCGCCAGCAGCATCGACAGGGTCGGGAGCTACACCTTC. Encoded protein: CASSIDRVGSYTF. The whole variable domain, remainder taken from reference TRBV5-1 and TRBJ1-2, is KAGVTQTPRYLIKTRGQQVTLSCSPISGHRSVSWYQQTPGQGLQFLFEYFSETQRNKGNFPGRFSGRQFSNSRSEMNVSTLELGDSALYLCASSIDRVGSYTFGSGTRLTVV.

With respect to this clone: One junction end does not reproduce the germline sequence, and a read error may be involved. This chain connects TRBV6-1 to TRBJ1-1; 11 bases align to TRBD1. The CDR3 consists of 14 residues. The germline V gene encodes CDR1 MNHNS and CDR2 SASEGT. DNA for the CDR3: TGTGCCAGCATTGAAGCAGGGACAGGGGGTAAAGCTTTCTTT. As protein: CASIEAGTGGKAFF.

V gene TRBV10-3 combines with J gene TRBJ2-1; maybe TRBD1 (6 bases). Germline-derived CDR1 and CDR2 are ENHRY and SYGVKD. V was shortened by 6 bases and J by 6 bases, with 18 bases between the two germline ends. CDR3 length: 15 residues. In nucleotides, the CDR3 is TGTGCCATCAGGCCCGACAAGGGGGTAGGCAATGAGCAGTTCTTC. Amino acid sequence: CAIRPDKGVGNEQFF.

This chain links TRBV18 with TRBJ2-1; 10 nucleotides agree with TRBD2. The junction had 11 bases not matched to a gene; V was cut back by 10 bases and J by 8 bases. The CDR3 runs to 14 residues. Germline V CDR1 and CDR2: KGHSH, LQKENI. The CDR3 spells CATRLAGAGDEQFF. In DNA form, the CDR3 reads TGTGCCACCCGCCTAGCGGGAGCGGGCGATGAGCAGTTCTTC.

The chain combines TRBV7-3 with TRBJ2-7; D is perhaps TRBD1 (6 bases). The CDR3 contains 13 residues. From germline, CDR1 is SGHTA and CDR2 FQGTGA. V lost 5 bases and J 6 bases, leaving 14 bases between the germline ends. The CDR3 protein is CASSQQQGVEQYF. CDR3 bases: TGTGCCAGCAGCCAACAACAGGGAGTCGAGCAGTACTTC.

This sequence joins TRBV11-1 and TRBJ2-5; tentatively, D is TRBD2 (6 bases). CDR1 SGHAT and CDR2 FQDESV come from the germline V gene (reference sequence). V was cut by 1 base and J by 2 bases, with 8 bases left in between. CDR3 length: 14 residues. The CDR3 DNA sequence: TGTGCCAGCAGCTTAGATGGGGGGCAAGAGACCCAGTACTTC. Translation: CASSLDGGQETQYF.

The V and J genes are TRBV28 and TRBJ2-1, with 7 positions matching TRBD2. Germline V lookup: CDR1 MDHEN, CDR2 SYDVKM. J lost 4 bases, V lost 5 bases, and 8 bases had no gene match. CDR3 length: 15 residues. CDR3 residues: CASSTPELAYNEQFF. The CDR3 coding sequence is TGTGCCAGCAGTACGCCGGAACTAGCGTACAATGAGCAGTTCTTC.

The V call is TRBV19, the J call TRBJ1-4; possibly TRBD1 for D (6 bases). Germline CDR1 reads LNHDA; CDR2 reads SQIVND (reference sequence). The germline V and J ends were trimmed by 10 bases and 2 bases, with 11 bases remaining between them. The CDR3 is 13 residues long. The CDR3 loop is CATPRGTNEKLFF. The CDR3 nucleotides read TGTGCCACTCCCAGGGGCACTAATGAAAAACTGTTTTTT.

V and J are TRBV19 and TRBJ2-1; TRBD1 is a possible D gene (5 bases). This CDR3 spans 14 amino acids. With 4 bases removed from V and 5 bases from J, the gap between germline ends came to 12 bases. Germline CDR1 reads LNHDA; CDR2 reads SQIVND (reference sequence). CDR3 loop: CASSTQGSDNEQFF. Here the CDR3 DNA reads TGTGCCAGTAGTACGCAGGGCAGTGACAATGAGCAGTTCTTC.

The chain is built from TRBV6-2 or TRBV6-3 and TRBJ2-7, with 10 bases identical to TRBD2. The CDR3 totals 15 residues. Germline loops: CDR1 MNHEY, CDR2 SVGEGT. Losses at the gene ends were 6 bases for V and 0 bases for J; bases not matched to a gene: 5. DNA for the CDR3: TGTGCCAGCAGCCTAGGACTAGCGGACTCCTACGAGCAGTACGTC. This sequence encodes CASSLGLADSYEQYV.

This rearrangement joins TRBV4-1 to TRBJ2-3; 8 bases agree with TRBD2. The CDR3 is 19 amino acids. Germline V gene lookup returns CDR1 MGHRA and CDR2 YSYEKL. V trimming: 8 bases; J trimming: 0 bases; junction bases outside the gene matches: 19. In DNA form, the CDR3 reads TGCGCCAGCGGGATTATCGGGGGGGCCGGTGGGACTAGCACAGATACGCAGTATTTT. The encoded protein is CASGIIGGAGGTSTDTQYF.

This clone turned up a few times. This rearrangement joins TRBV18 to TRBJ2-1; D is unresolved. Germline CDR1 KGHSH, CDR2 LQKENI. Trimming cost V 2 bases and J 4 bases, with 6 bases left between them. CDR3 size: 13 residues. In DNA, the CDR3 is TGTGCCAGCTCACCAGGAGTTTACAATGAGCAGTTCTTC. This gives the protein CASSPGVYNEQFF. Complete variable domain (other parts from reference TRBV18 and TRBJ2-1): NAGVMQNPRHLVRRRGQEARLRCSPMKGHSHVYWYRQLPEEGLKFMVYLQKENIIDESGMPKERFSAEFPKEGPSILRIQQVVRGDSAAYFCASSPGVYNEQFFGPGTRLTVL.

The chain couples TRBV7-9 to TRBJ2-5, with no clear D. Germline values: CDR1 SEHNR, CDR2 FQNEAQ (reference sequence). CDR3 size: 12 residues. Between the trimmed V and J ends, which lost 5 bases and 5 bases, there was a span of 9 bases. CDR3 DNA sequence: TGTGCCAGCAGCCGAGGAAGGGAGACCCAGTACTTC. Translating gives CASSRGRETQYF.

The chain carries TRBV11-3 and TRBJ2-2; 10 bases are a match to TRBD2. Germline lookup yields CDR1 SGHNT and CDR2 YENEEA. CDR3 length: 16 amino acids. V lost 3 bases to trimming and J lost 4 bases; unmatched junction nucleotides: 5. CDR3 nucleotides: TGTGCCAGCAGCTTGGCTAGCGGGAGTACCACCGGGGAGCTGTTTTTT. Its translation is CASSLASGSTTGELFF.

The V call is TRBV7-2, the J call TRBJ1-3; D gene uncertain. The germline V gene has CDR1 SGHTA and CDR2 FQGNSA. Trimming pared 2 bases from V and 0 bases from J, leaving 8 bases between. CDR3 length equals 15 residues. As DNA, the CDR3 is TGTGCCAGCAGCTTAATGGGCGACTCTGGAAACACCATATATTTT. Residues: CASSLMGDSGNTIYF.

The CDR3: CASSYTDRGLDTEAFF. The DNA for the CDR3 is TGTGCCAGCAGTTACACCGACAGGGGGCTGGACACTGAAGCTTTCTTT. The rearrangement uses TRBV6-5 and TRBJ1-1; 10 bases agree with TRBD1. Germline V gives CDR1 MNHEY, CDR2 SVGAGI. With 2 bases clipped from V and 3 bases from J, the junction kept 6 bases outside the gene matches. The CDR3 totals 16 residues.

The J gene is TRBJ1-5, the V gene TRBV2; possible D gene TRBD1, 5 bases. Trimming stripped 7 bases from V and 6 bases from J, with 13 bases between. There are 13 residues in the CDR3. Germline CDR1 is SNHLY and CDR2 is FYNNEI. The CDR3 loop is CASTWGGSQPQHF. The CDR3 DNA follows: TGTGCCAGCACGTGGGGGGGGAGTCAGCCCCAGCATTTT.

The CDR3 reads CASSLAGGITEAFF. The CDR3 bases are TGTGCCAGCAGTTTGGCAGGGGGTATTACTGAAGCTTTCTTT. The chain employs TRBV27 and TRBJ1-1; the match to TRBD1 covers 7 bases. V gave up 3 bases and J gave up 5 bases; unmatched junction bases: 6. This CDR3 contains 14 residues. CDR1 and CDR2 (germline): MNHEY, SMNVEV (reference sequence).

CDR3 in DNA: TGTGCCAGCAGCTCTTACGGGGGCTACACCTTC. Translation: CASSSYGGYTF. The chain carries TRBV5-6 and TRBJ1-2, with D unclear. Trimming cost V 3 bases and J 8 bases, with 8 bases left between them. The CDR3 loop spans 11 amino acids. The V gene's germline CDR1 is SGHDT and CDR2 YYEEEE.

The chain couples TRBV12-5 to TRBJ2-2; TRBD2 aligns across 15 bases. From germline, CDR1 is LGHNT and CDR2 FRNRAP. After removal of 3 bases from V and 1 base from J, the junction contained 15 bases not matched to a gene. The CDR3 has 22 residues. CDR3 sequence reads: CASGFRTLVPGLAGGNTGELFF. The CDR3 DNA is TGTGCTAGTGGTTTTAGAACCTTGGTGCCGGGACTAGCGGGGGGGAACACCGGGGAGCTGTTTTTT.

Here the CDR3 reads CASSLRTSGRAHTGELFF. The CDR3, as DNA: TGTGCCAGCAGCCTACGGACTAGCGGGAGGGCCCACACCGGGGAGCTGTTTTTT. The rearrangement links TRBV11-2 to TRBJ2-2, with 15 bases matching TRBD2. Germline values: CDR1 SGHAT, CDR2 FQNNGV. The J segment lost 3 bases and the V segment lost 5 bases, leaving 7 bases of the junction unmatched. The CDR3 is 18 residues long.

V and J are TRBV11-2 and TRBJ2-7; D might be TRBD2 (5 bases). This CDR3 comprises 14 residues. Trimming stripped 4 bases from V and 6 bases from J, with 16 bases between. Germline loops: CDR1 SGHAT, CDR2 FQNNGV. The CDR3 DNA is TGTGCCAGCAGCTCTCTAGCTCCCGGCGGCGAGCAGTACGTC. Its protein is CASSSLAPGGEQYV.

This clone came up a few times. The chain has TRBV10-3 and TRBJ2-3; 9 bases line up with TRBD2. Trimming cost V 6 bases and J 0 bases; bases outside gene matches: 10. The CDR3 contains 17 residues. Looked up from germline, CDR1 is ENHRY and CDR2 is SYGVKD. CDR3 bases: TGTGCCATCAGAGACGACATAGCGGGGGAAAGCACAGATACGCAGTATTTT. The encoded protein is CAIRDDIAGESTDTQYF.

This clone is medium-sized in the sample. The rearrangement joins TRBV14 to TRBJ1-1; 9 bases are a match to TRBD1. Germline V CDR1 and CDR2: SGHDN, FVKESK. The CDR3 sequence is 16 residues long. With V trimmed by 0 bases and J by 5 bases, 7 bases remained unmatched. The CDR3 here is CASSQEQGARVTEAFF. CDR3 DNA sequence: TGTGCCAGCAGCCAAGAACAGGGGGCACGGGTAACTGAAGCTTTCTTT.

This chain links TRBV7-2 with TRBJ2-7, with 9 bases identical to TRBD2. V shed 5 bases and J 2 bases; nucleotides not matched to a gene: 10. The germline gives CDR1 SGHTA, CDR2 FQGNSA. The CDR3 is 16 residues long. CDR3 in amino acids: CASSPRGGRVAYEQYF. The CDR3, as DNA: TGTGCCAGCAGCCCGCGGGGGGGCAGGGTAGCCTACGAGCAGTACTTC.